This TCR beta chain was observed in a study of PD-1 blockade in mismatch repair-deficient tumors. Broader study findings: Tumor-resident clones, often absent from pretreatment blood, expanded after pembrolizumab and then contracted.

On this clone: Its antigen is unknown.

The TCR-sequenced patients were three responders to pembrolizumab. CDR3 length: 11 residues. Germline V gene lookup returns CDR1 SGHNT and CDR2 YYREEE (reference sequence). Trimming cost V 0 bases and J 7 bases, with 4 bases left between them. Some clones are missing from TCRdb's copy, which holds only in-frame ones; the method was immunoSEQ multiplex PCR. The sample holds 120,000 or so clones, about 88% seen once. The specimen was peripheral blood, collected just under 74 weeks after starting pembrolizumab. This TCR was recovered from an adult with mismatch repair-deficient cancer. The V gene is TRBV5-4, the J gene TRBJ1-2; the D is unclear. CDR3 bases: TGTGCCAGCAGCTTGGATTCTGGCTACACCTTC. Translating gives CASSLDSGYTF.